This T cell receptor (beta chain) was found in a study of cytomegalovirus exposure and HLA in healthy donors. The PCR used 60 Vbeta and 13 Jbeta primers. Assay: immunoSEQ multiplex PCR; the TCRdb copy retains only in-frame clones and omits some. The data contain more than 110,000 clones, approximately 80% of them singletons. This CDR3 comprises 15 residues. The trim removed 6 bases at V and 7 bases at J, leaving 9 bases unmatched. The germline V gene encodes CDR1 MNHEY and CDR2 SVGAGI. Turning to this clone: Its antigen is not identified.

Study-wide points: Reportedly, diagnosis of cytomegalovirus status by the classifier showed high specificity and sensitivity.

Sequencing was carried out using PBMCs. This chain uses TRBV6-5 with TRBJ2-1; TRBD2 matches 10 bases. This clonotype was obtained from a middle-aged man in good health and CMV-seropositive. The chain's CDR3 is CASRFQGLAKNEQFF. The CDR3 coding sequence is TGTGCCAGCAGGTTTCAGGGACTAGCGAAAAATGAGCAGTTCTTC.